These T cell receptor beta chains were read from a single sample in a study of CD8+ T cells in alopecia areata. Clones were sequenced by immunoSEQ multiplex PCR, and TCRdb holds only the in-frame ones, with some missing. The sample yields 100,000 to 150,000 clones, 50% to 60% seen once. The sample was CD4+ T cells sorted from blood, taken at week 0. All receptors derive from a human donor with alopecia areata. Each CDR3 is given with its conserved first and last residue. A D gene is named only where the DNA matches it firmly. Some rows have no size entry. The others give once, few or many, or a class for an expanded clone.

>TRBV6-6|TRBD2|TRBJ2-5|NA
CASSVLAGGQETQYF
TGTGCCAGCAGTGTACTAGCGGGGGGGCAAGAGACCCAGTACTTC
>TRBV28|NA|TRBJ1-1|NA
CASSFLQGALEGTEAFF
TGTGCCAGCAGTTTTTTACAGGGAGCCCTTGAGGGCACTGAAGCTTTCTTT
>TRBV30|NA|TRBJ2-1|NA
CAWSQLELYNEQFF
TGTGCCTGGAGTCAGCTAGAATTATACAATGAGCAGTTCTTC
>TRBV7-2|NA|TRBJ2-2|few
CASSLVWGAGAGELFF
TGTGCCAGCAGCTTAGTTTGGGGGGCCGGAGCCGGGGAGCTGTTTTTT
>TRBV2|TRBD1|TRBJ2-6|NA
CASSLTGVHSGANVLTF
TGTGCCAGCAGCCTGACAGGGGTTCACTCTGGGGCCAACGTCCTGACTTTC
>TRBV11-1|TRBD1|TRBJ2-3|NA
CASSLRTGWDTQYF
TGTGCCAGCAGCCTTCGGACAGGCTGGGATACGCAGTATTTT
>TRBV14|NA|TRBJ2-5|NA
CASSPMGEGQQETQYF
TGTGCCAGCAGCCCTATGGGGGAGGGACAGCAAGAGACCCAGTACTTC
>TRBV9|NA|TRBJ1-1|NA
CASSVETEHTEAFF
TGTGCCAGCAGCGTAGAAACAGAGCACACTGAAGCTTTCTTT
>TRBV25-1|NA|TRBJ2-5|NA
CASSGSGLQETQYF
TGTGCCAGCAGTGGTAGCGGTCTCCAAGAGACCCAGTACTTC
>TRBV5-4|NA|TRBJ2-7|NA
CASSLDSDEQYF
TGTGCCAGCAGCTTGGACAGTGACGAGCAGTACTTC
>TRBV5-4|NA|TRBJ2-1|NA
CASSLGPGNEQFF
TGTGCCAGCAGCCTCGGCCCGGGCAATGAGCAGTTCTTC
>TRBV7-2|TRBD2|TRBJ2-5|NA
CASCVYPGGAPETQYF
TGTGCCAGCTGCGTATATCCCGGGGGGGCCCCAGAGACCCAGTACTTC
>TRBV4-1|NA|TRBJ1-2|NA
CASSQGGMYYGYTF
TGCGCCAGCAGCCAAGGGGGAATGTACTATGGCTACACCTTC
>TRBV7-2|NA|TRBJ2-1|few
CASSLVQEDNEQFF
TGTGCCAGCAGCTTAGTCCAGGAAGACAATGAGCAGTTCTTC
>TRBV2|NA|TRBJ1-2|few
CASSEGEGYTF
TGTGCCAGCAGTGAAGGCGAAGGCTACACCTTC
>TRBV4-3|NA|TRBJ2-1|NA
CASSQEGGRNYNEQFF
TGCGCCAGCAGCCAAGAAGGTGGGAGGAACTACAATGAGCAGTTCTTC
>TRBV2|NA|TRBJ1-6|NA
CASSLAGRSSYNSPLHF
TGTGCCAGCTCATTAGCAGGACGGAGCTCCTATAATTCACCCCTCCACTTT
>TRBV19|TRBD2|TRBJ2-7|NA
CASSGTSGRAGEQYF
TGTGCCAGTAGTGGGACTAGCGGGAGGGCCGGCGAGCAGTACTTC
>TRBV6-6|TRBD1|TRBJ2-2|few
CASSVTGGKGTGELFF
TGTGCCAGCAGTGTGACAGGGGGAAAGGGCACCGGGGAGCTGTTTTTT
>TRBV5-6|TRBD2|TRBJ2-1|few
CASSFTSGRHYNEQFF
TGTGCCAGCAGCTTCACTAGCGGGAGGCATTACAATGAGCAGTTCTTC
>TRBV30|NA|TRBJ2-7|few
CAWSTGASYEQYF
TGTGCCTGGAGTACGGGGGCATCCTACGAGCAGTACTTC
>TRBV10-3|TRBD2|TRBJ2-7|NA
CAISRLAENYEQYF
TGTGCCATCAGTCGACTAGCGGAAAACTACGAGCAGTACTTC
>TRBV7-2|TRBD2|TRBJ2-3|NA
CASSSNQRGVSTDTQYF
TGTGCCAGCAGCTCAAATCAGCGGGGGGTCAGCACAGATACGCAGTATTTT
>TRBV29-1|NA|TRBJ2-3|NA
CSVAQWTTTDTQYF
TGCAGCGTAGCCCAGTGGACAACAACAGATACGCAGTATTTT
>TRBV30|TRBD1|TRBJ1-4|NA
CAWRDRVREKLFF
TGTGCCTGGAGGGACAGGGTACGGGAAAAACTGTTTTTT
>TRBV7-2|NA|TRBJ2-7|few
CASSSSRDLSYEQYF
TGTGCCAGCAGCTCTTCGAGGGACCTATCCTACGAGCAGTACTTC
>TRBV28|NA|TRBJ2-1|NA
CASSTATTYNEQFF
TGTGCCAGCAGTACGGCCACCACGTACAATGAGCAGTTCTTC
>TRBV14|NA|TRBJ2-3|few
CASSLGTRGDTQYF
TGTGCCAGCAGCCTAGGGACGCGTGGAGATACGCAGTATTTT
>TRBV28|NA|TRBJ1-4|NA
CASSLNGATNEKLFF
TGTGCCAGCAGTTTAAACGGAGCAACTAATGAAAAACTGTTTTTT
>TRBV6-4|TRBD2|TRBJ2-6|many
CASSGTSGSGANVLTF
TGTGCCAGCAGTGGGACTAGCGGCTCTGGGGCCAACGTCCTGACTTTC
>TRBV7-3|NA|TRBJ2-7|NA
CASSLSGALDEQYF
TGTGCCAGCAGCTTATCGGGGGCTTTGGACGAGCAGTACTTC
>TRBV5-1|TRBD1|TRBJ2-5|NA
CASSVPGQGAETQYF
TGCGCCAGCAGCGTTCCGGGACAGGGGGCAGAGACCCAGTACTTC
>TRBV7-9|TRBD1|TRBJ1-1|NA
CASRSSAGTANTEAFF
TGTGCCAGCAGATCATCGGCCGGGACAGCGAACACTGAAGCTTTCTTT
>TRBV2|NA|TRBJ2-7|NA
CASLGTLSTSYEQYF
TGTGCCAGCTTAGGGACACTCTCTACATCCTACGAGCAGTACTTC
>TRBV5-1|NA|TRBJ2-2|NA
CASSFRETNTGELFF
TGCGCCAGCAGCTTCCGGGAGACGAACACCGGGGAGCTGTTTTTT
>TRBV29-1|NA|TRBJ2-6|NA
CSVAGKGAGANVLTF
TGCAGCGTTGCTGGGAAGGGGGCTGGGGCCAACGTCCTGACTTTC
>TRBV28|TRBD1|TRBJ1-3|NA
CASRRTGIGHSGNTIYF
TGTGCCAGCAGACGGACAGGGATCGGGCACTCTGGAAACACCATATATTTT
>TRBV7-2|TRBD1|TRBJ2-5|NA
CASSRGQGGETQYF
TGTGCCAGCAGCAGGGGGCAGGGTGGAGAGACCCAGTACTTC
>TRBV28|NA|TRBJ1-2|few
CASSGHRQVYGYTF
TGTGCCAGCAGTGGCCATAGGCAGGTCTATGGCTACACCTTC
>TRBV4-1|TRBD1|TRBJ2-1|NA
CASSHRRGGGEQFF
TGCGCCAGCAGCCACCGGCGAGGGGGCGGTGAGCAGTTCTTC
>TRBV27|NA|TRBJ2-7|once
CASSLQGRDYEQYF
TGTGCCAGCAGTTTACAGGGCAGAGACTACGAGCAGTACTTC
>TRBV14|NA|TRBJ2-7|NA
CASRANRANSYEQYF
TGTGCCAGCAGAGCAAACAGGGCCAACTCCTACGAGCAGTACTTC
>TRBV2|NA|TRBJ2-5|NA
CASSEEREETQYF
TGTGCCAGCAGTGAGGAAAGGGAAGAGACCCAGTACTTC
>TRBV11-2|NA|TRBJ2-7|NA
CASSLDPQSSYEQYF
TGTGCCAGCAGCTTAGATCCGCAAAGCTCCTACGAGCAGTACTTC
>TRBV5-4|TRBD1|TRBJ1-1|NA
CASSGTPRGRTEAFF
TGTGCCAGCAGCGGAACCCCAAGGGGGCGGACTGAAGCTTTCTTT
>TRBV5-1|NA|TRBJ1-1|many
CASSGRSNTEAFF
TGCGCCAGCAGCGGCAGGTCGAACACTGAAGCTTTCTTT
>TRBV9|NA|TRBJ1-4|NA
CASSVGGANEKLFF
TGTGCCAGCAGCGTAGGGGGGGCCAATGAAAAACTGTTTTTT
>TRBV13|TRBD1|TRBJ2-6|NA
CASSLEGQSSFVLTF
TGTGCCAGCAGCTTAGAGGGACAGAGTTCTTTCGTCCTGACTTTC
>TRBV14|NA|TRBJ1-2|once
CASSQQGQNYGYTF
TGTGCCAGCAGCCAACAAGGACAGAACTATGGCTACACCTTC
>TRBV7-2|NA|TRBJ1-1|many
CASSLRGQNTEAFF
TGTGCCAGCAGCTTACGGGGTCAGAACACTGAAGCTTTCTTT
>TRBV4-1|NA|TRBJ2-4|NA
CASSQADFRRLENIQYF
TGCGCCAGCAGCCAAGCGGACTTCCGAAGGTTGGAGAACATTCAGTACTTC